Sequencing of this TCR beta chain was carried out in a study of human T cells and chemical hapten exposure. In the study overall: Diagnoses of alopecia areata, totalis or universalis occurred in mostly female patients. Findings and limits, study-wide: DPC sensitization did not alter TCRs above 1 in 1000 frequency.

Between the trimmed V and J ends, which lost 0 bases and 9 bases, there was a span of 13 bases. Germline V lookup: CDR1 SGDLS, CDR2 YYNGEE. CDR3 length: 15 amino acids. Library preparation tagged each individual cDNA molecule with a unique molecular identifier. TCRdb independently ran MiXCR on the RACE reads; one entry per CDR3 protein. Of 150,000 to 200,000 distinct CDR3 sequences listed, about a quarter were seen once; the top ten hold 2.1%. With respect to this clonotype: No antigen is known for it.

Time point reported: patch test 3, about 24 weeks after DPC sensitization. Treatment meaning: therapeutic diphenylcyclopropenone sensitization with weekly scalp DPC. The sample here was whole blood, taken in connection with sensitization to the hapten diphenylcyclopropenone (DPC). The source of this sequence is a woman in her late teens or twenties with alopecia areata. Some clones in this sample may be carry-over from other donors' samples. The genes are TRBV9 and TRBJ1-6, with TRBD1 as a possible D gene (5 bases). This CDR3 reads CASSVEGRTVSPLHF. Written as DNA, the CDR3 is TGTGCCAGCAGCGTAGAGGGACGAACGGTTTCACCCCTCCACTTT. Full variable domain (outside the CDR3, taken from reference TRBV9 and TRBJ1-6): DSGVTQTPKHLITATGQRVTLRCSPRSGDLSVYWYQQSLDQGLQFLIQYYNGEERAKGNILERFSAQQFPDLHSELNLSSLELGDSALYFCASSVEGRTVSPLHFGNGTRLTVT.